This T cell receptor beta chain comes out of a study of T cell changes during pregnancy in multiple sclerosis. The germline V and J ends were trimmed by 0 bases and 6 bases, with 8 bases remaining between them. This CDR3 region has 12 residues. Per germline, CDR1 GTSNPN and CDR2 SVGIG (reference sequence). Data came from immunoSEQ multiplex PCR; TCRdb stores just in-frame clones and leaves some out. The sample has tens of thousands of clones, 90% seen once. The chain couples TRBV30 to TRBJ1-2; no clear D. The specimen comprised peripheral blood, sampled in the first trimester of pregnancy. This clonotype originated in a female donor in good health, enrolled as a control in a pregnancy study. For the CDR3, the DNA is TGTGCCTGGAGTGTACTTTCGGATGGCTACACCTTC. This codes for CAWSVLSDGYTF.